One and the same sample provided the 18 T cell receptor beta chains below, sequenced in a study of blood T cell repertoires in COVID-19. Measured with immunoSEQ multiplex PCR; TCRdb has only the in-frame clones, and not every one. The table includes fewer than 150,000 clones, about 86% detected once. The sample consisted of peripheral blood. These receptors were obtained from a woman in her fifties or sixties with acute or convalescent COVID-19.

As DNA, the CDR3 is TGTGCCAGCAGCCCCAGGGAAACCACAGATACGCAGTATTTT. It codes for CASSPRETTDTQYF. V usage is TRBV6-2 or TRBV6-3 and J usage is TRBJ2-3; D perhaps matches TRBD1 (5 bases). V lost 6 bases to trimming and J lost 2 bases, with 12 bases between them. This CDR3 region has 14 residues. Per germline, CDR1 MNHEY and CDR2 SVGEGT.

The CDR3 bases are TGTGCCAGCAGTTTTAGGACACGAAATGAAAAACTGTTTTTT. This translates into CASSFRTRNEKLFF. The rearrangement uses TRBV28 and TRBJ1-4; tentatively, D is TRBD1 (5 bases). CDR1 and CDR2 from the germline V gene are MDHEN and SYDVKM. The length of the CDR3 is 14 residues. Trimming took off 3 bases at V and 5 bases at J, with 10 bases between the two ends.

This rearrangement joins TRBV28 to TRBJ1-5; D not resolved. The CDR3 runs to 13 residues. The germline V gene has CDR1 MDHEN and CDR2 SYDVKM. V was pared by 1 base and J by 6 bases, with 7 bases between. The CDR3 DNA follows: TGTGCCAGCAGTTTATCGGGGAGTCAGCCCCAGCATTTT. It translates to CASSLSGSQPQHF.

V and J are TRBV5-1 and TRBJ2-7; the match to TRBD1 covers 11 bases. V trimming: 5 bases; J trimming: 3 bases; junction bases outside the gene matches: 10. The CDR3 spans 16 residues. From germline, CDR1 is SGHRS and CDR2 YFSETQ. Here the CDR3 reads CASRFWTGTGGYEQYF. CDR3 in DNA: TGCGCCAGCAGGTTTTGGACCGGGACAGGGGGCTACGAGCAGTACTTC.

The chain combines TRBV29-1 with TRBJ1-1; TRBD1 is a possible D gene (6 bases). The germline V gene encodes CDR1 SQVTM and CDR2 ANQGSEA. The ends were cut back, 4 bases at V and 2 bases at J, with 14 bases in the middle. CDR3 length equals 14 residues. DNA of the CDR3: TGCAGCGTTGTGTTACAGGGCCGCAACACTGAAGCTTTCTTT. Translating gives CSVVLQGRNTEAFF.

The chain joins TRBV12-5 to TRBJ2-1; 8 bases line up with TRBD2. Germline CDR1 reads LGHNT; CDR2 reads FRNRAP. The CDR3 totals 17 residues. With V trimmed by 4 bases and J by 4 bases, 12 bases remained unmatched. The CDR3 DNA is TGTGCTAGTGGTTGGAGTGCCCTCAGCGGGGGATACAATGAGCAGTTCTTC. Translation: CASGWSALSGGYNEQFF.

This chain uses TRBV5-1 with TRBJ1-1; TRBD1 might be the D (6 bases). The CDR3 spans 15 residues. Looked up from germline, CDR1 is SGHRS and CDR2 is YFSETQ. Trimming removed 4 bases at V and 6 bases at J, with 19 bases between. Written as DNA, the CDR3 is TGCGCCAGCAGCGGCCGACAGGATTCTTGGTCTGAAGCTTTCTTT. It yields the protein CASSGRQDSWSEAFF.

The chain couples TRBV3-1 (or the pseudogene TRBV3-2) to TRBJ2-4, with TRBD2 as a possible D gene (6 bases). This CDR3 spans 17 amino acids. In germline, CDR1 is LGHDT, CDR2 YNNKEL (reference sequence). V lost 2 bases and J 0 bases, leaving 14 bases between the germline ends. The CDR3 region is CASSQKGGGLAKNIQYF. The CDR3 DNA reads as TGTGCCAGCAGCCAAAAGGGTGGAGGGCTAGCCAAAAACATTCAGTACTTC.

V gene TRBV6-5 combines with J gene TRBJ1-2, with 7 bases identical to TRBD1. Unmatched junction bases numbered 3, after V lost 0 bases and J lost 2 bases. The CDR3 length is 15 residues. Germline V gene sequence: CDR1 MNHEY, CDR2 SVGAGI. The CDR3 bases are TGTGCCAGCAGTTACTCCGGGACAGAAAACTATGGCTACACCTTC. This sequence encodes CASSYSGTENYGYTF.

The chain combines TRBV24-1 with TRBJ2-1; no definite D call. CDR3 length: 11 residues. CDR1 KGHDR and CDR2 SFDVKD come from the germline V gene. V lost 7 bases, J lost 3 bases, and 3 bases lay in between. CDR3 sequence: CATRSYNEQFF. DNA of the CDR3: TGTGCCACCAGGAGCTACAATGAGCAGTTCTTC.

The chain has TRBV5-1 and TRBJ1-1; 8 bases match TRBD1. The trim removed 6 bases at V and 2 bases at J, leaving 12 bases unmatched. This CDR3 has 16 residues. Per germline, CDR1 SGHRS and CDR2 YFSETQ. CDR3 in amino acids: CASNRQGPGGNTEAFF. CDR3 DNA: TGCGCCAGCAACCGACAGGGGCCGGGTGGCAACACTGAAGCTTTCTTT. The whole variable domain, remainder taken from reference TRBV5-1 and TRBJ1-1, is KAGVTQTPRYLIKTRGQQVTLSCSPISGHRSVSWYQQTPGQGLQFLFEYFSETQRNKGNFPGRFSGRQFSNSRSEMNVSTLELGDSALYLCASNRQGPGGNTEAFFGQGTRLTVV.

The chain employs TRBV27 and TRBJ1-5, with a tentative D call TRBD1 (5 bases). CDR3 length: 18 amino acids. Between the trimmed V and J ends, which lost 5 bases and 0 bases, there was a span of 20 bases. Germline CDR1 is MNHEY and CDR2 is SMNVEV (reference sequence). The CDR3 loop reads CASSPPPRGSVSNQPQHF. Here the CDR3 DNA reads TGTGCCAGCAGTCCACCGCCACGGGGGTCAGTTAGCAATCAGCCCCAGCATTTT.

V and J are TRBV12-3 or TRBV12-4 and TRBJ1-2, with a possible D match to TRBD1 (6 bases). Trimming took 9 bases from V and 1 from J, leaving 12 bases between them. The CDR3 is made up of 13 amino acids. CDR3 in amino acids: CASTKGGNYGYTF. CDR3 nucleotide sequence: TGTGCCAGTACTAAAGGGGGTAACTATGGCTACACCTTC.

This clone has only one observation. The V and J genes are TRBV10-2 and TRBJ2-4; 11 bases match TRBD1. Trimming at V came to 3 bases and at J to 1 base, leaving 8 bases not matched to a gene. CDR1 and CDR2 from the germline V gene are WSHSY and SAAADI. The CDR3 has 18 residues. CDR3 sequence (DNA): TGCGCCAGCAGTGATGGGGACAGGGGGTTTGGGGCCAAAAACATTCAGTACTTC. Translating it yields CASSDGDRGFGAKNIQYF.

This clone has only a few counts. The chain couples TRBV5-5 to TRBJ1-6; 7 bases are shared with TRBD1. This CDR3 has 13 residues. V was pared by 1 base and J by 8 bases, with 0 bases of the junction left unmatched. CDR1 is SGHKS and CDR2 is YYEKEE in the germline V gene (reference sequence). The CDR3 region is CASSLTGDSPLHF. CDR3 in DNA: TGTGCCAGCAGCTTGACAGGGGATTCACCCCTCCACTTT.

The chain combines TRBV30 with TRBJ1-5; no clear D. The CDR3 covers 15 residues. The V gene lost 3 bases and the J gene lost 0 bases, with 12 bases spanning the gap. CDR1 is GTSNPN, CDR2 SVGIG, per germline (reference sequence). In DNA form, the CDR3 reads TGTGCCTGGAGCAGCGGATCCTATAGCAATCAGCCCCAGCATTTT. This codes for CAWSSGSYSNQPQHF.

The V call is TRBV27, the J call TRBJ2-3; D might be TRBD2 (5 bases). CDR3 length: 13 residues. Trimming shortened V by 7 bases and J by 2 bases, and 10 bases separated the two germline ends. Germline CDR1 is MNHEY and CDR2 is SMNVEV (reference sequence). Here the CDR3 reads CASTGLLTDTQYF. CDR3 bases: TGTGCCAGCACTGGACTCCTCACAGATACGCAGTATTTT.

The V call is TRBV7-9, the J call TRBJ2-7, with 9 bases identical to TRBD1. The V and J ends lost 5 bases and 4 bases, in that order; junction bases with no gene match: 6. Germline V gives CDR1 SEHNR, CDR2 FQNEAQ (reference sequence). The CDR3 runs to 14 residues. The CDR3 DNA is TGTGCCAGCAGCGGGGGGACAGGGCGGTACGAGCAGTACTTC. As protein: CASSGGTGRYEQYF.